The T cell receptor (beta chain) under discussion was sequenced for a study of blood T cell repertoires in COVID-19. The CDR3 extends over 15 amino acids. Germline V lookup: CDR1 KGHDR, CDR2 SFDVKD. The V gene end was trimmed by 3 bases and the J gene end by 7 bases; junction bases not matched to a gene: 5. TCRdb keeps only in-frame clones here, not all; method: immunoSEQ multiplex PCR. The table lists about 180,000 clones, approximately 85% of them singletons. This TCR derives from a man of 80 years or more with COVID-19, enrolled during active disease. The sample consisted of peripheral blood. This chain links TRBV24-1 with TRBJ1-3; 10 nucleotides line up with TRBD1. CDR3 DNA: TGTGCCACCAGTGATCCCGGGACAGGGGATAACACCATATATTTT. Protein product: CATSDPGTGDNTIYF.